A single TCR beta chain is shown here with its context. Using its own MiXCR run on the 5' RACE reads, TCRdb lists one record per CDR3 protein. The sample carries 300,000 to 350,000 distinct CDR3 sequences, approximately 10% recorded once. This entry is derived from a study of CD8 T cells in ankylosing spondylitis. This CDR3 comprises 15 residues. Trimming removed 2 bases from V and 6 bases from J; junction bases left unmatched: 6. Germline V gene sequence: CDR1 SGHRS, CDR2 YFSETQ. The clonotype was recovered from a female donor with ankylosing spondylitis or in good health (not recorded which). Source material: blood, either unsorted or a sorted T cell fraction (not recorded which). This chain links TRBV5-1 with TRBJ2-1; TRBD1 matches 9 bases. CDR3 sequence: CASSFRDRESNEQFF. In DNA form, the CDR3 reads TGCGCCAGCAGCTTCCGGGACAGGGAGAGCAATGAGCAGTTCTTC.